The 11 T cell receptor beta chains below come from one sample, sequenced in a study of lung T cells in sarcoidosis with Löfgren's syndrome. In TCRdb, the reads were re-called with MiXCR into one record per CDR3 protein. The data contain 7,000 to 9,000 distinct CDR3 sequences, under 25% of them singletons. The sequenced material came from CD4+ T cells from bronchoalveolar lavage fluid. Every receptor here comes from a human donor with sarcoidosis (Löfgren's syndrome or another form), or a control subject (not recorded which).

V and J are TRBV7-3 and TRBJ2-3; possible D gene TRBD2, 6 bases. The V gene's germline CDR1 is SGHTA and CDR2 FQGTGA. The CDR3 contains 14 residues. V was clipped by 5 bases and J by 6 bases, with 15 bases between them. CDR3 amino acids: CASSRLQGGDTQYF. DNA of the CDR3: TGTGCCAGCAGCCGTTTGCAGGGAGGCGATACGCAGTATTTT.

This clonotype was observed at least ten times. The V and J genes are TRBV10-2 and TRBJ1-5, with D uncertain. The V gene lost 2 bases and the J gene lost 5 bases, with 7 bases spanning the gap. There are 13 residues in the CDR3. From germline, CDR1 is WSHSY and CDR2 SAAADI. The CDR3 region is CASSEIIDQPQHF. CDR3 DNA sequence: TGCGCCAGCAGTGAGATAATAGATCAGCCCCAGCATTTT.

This clonotype ranks as medium-sized. The gene calls are TRBV12-3 or TRBV12-4 and TRBJ1-5; TRBD1 matches at 10 bases. Unmatched junction bases numbered 7, after V lost 7 bases and J lost 7 bases. CDR3 length: 14 amino acids. CDR3 sequence reads: CASTPTGGGQPQHF. CDR3 DNA sequence: TGTGCCAGCACCCCGACAGGGGGCGGACAGCCCCAGCATTTT.

This clonotype has more than one count but fewer than ten. This chain connects TRBV5-1 to TRBJ2-2, with 7 bases lining up with TRBD1. The length of the CDR3 is 14 residues. Looked up from germline, CDR1 is SGHRS and CDR2 is YFSETQ. The V gene end was trimmed by 4 bases and the J gene end by 9 bases; junction bases not matched to a gene: 9. The CDR3 DNA follows: TGCGCCAGCAGCCCATCTCGACAGGGTCGGGAGCTGTTTTTT. Translated: CASSPSRQGRELFF.

The V call is TRBV2, the J call TRBJ2-1; D is possibly TRBD1 or TRBD2 (5 bases each). The CDR3 consists of 18 residues. The germline CDR1 and CDR2 sequences are SNHLY and FYNNEI. V shed 5 bases and J shed 1 base, with 21 bases lying between them. CDR3 nucleotides: TGTGCCAGCAGTAGAACAGGAGGAGCGAGGGGTTCCTACAATGAGCAGTTCTTC. Its protein product is CASSRTGGARGSYNEQFF.

The chain has TRBV10-2 and TRBJ2-1; the match to TRBD2 covers 8 bases. CDR3 length: 17 amino acids. Germline trimming cut 5 bases from V and 7 bases from J; bases unmatched to any gene: 16. Per germline, CDR1 WSHSY and CDR2 SAAADI. The CDR3 nucleotides read TGCGCCAGCAGTTCCGGGGCTAGCGGGCCCTTGGGTAATGAGCAGTTCTTC. Translated: CASSSGASGPLGNEQFF.

This clonotype was detected a few times. CDR3 sequence (DNA): TGTGCCATCAGTGGAGGCGAGGGGCGTTCTGGAAACACCATATATTTT. This encodes CAISGGEGRSGNTIYF. The gene calls are TRBV10-3 and TRBJ1-3, with D maybe TRBD1 (5 bases). This CDR3 has 16 amino acids. Germline lookup yields CDR1 ENHRY and CDR2 SYGVKD. V was shortened by 4 bases and J by 1 base, with 14 bases between the two germline ends.

This chain connects TRBV7-6 to TRBJ2-7; D possibly corresponds to TRBD2 (5 bases). CDR3 length equals 14 residues. Germline V lookup: CDR1 SGHVS, CDR2 FNYEAQ. V was cut by 5 bases and J by 6 bases, with 17 bases left in between. CDR3 in amino acids: CASSGGRSSAEQYF. The DNA for the CDR3 is TGTGCCAGCAGCGGAGGACGGTCCTCCGCCGAGCAGTACTTC.

This clonotype is medium-sized within its sample. The rearrangement links TRBV4-1 to TRBJ2-2; TRBD2 aligns across 10 bases. J was trimmed by 4 bases and V by 0 bases; bases with no gene match: 2. CDR1 MGHRA and CDR2 YSYEKL come from the germline V gene. The CDR3 has 16 amino acids. CDR3 sequence reads: CASSQEAGGLTGELFF. For the CDR3, the DNA is TGCGCCAGCAGCCAAGAAGCGGGGGGGCTCACCGGGGAGCTGTTTTTT.

This clonotype was counted once. This could be a read error, since a much larger clone is one nucleotide away. The chain recombines TRBV11-3 with TRBJ2-7; the match to TRBD1 covers 9 bases. The CDR3 runs to 16 residues. Germline CDR1 is SGHNT and CDR2 is YENEEA. The V segment lost 1 base and the J segment 3 bases; nucleotides outside the gene matches: 7. CDR3 loop: CASSLGKGTGFYEQYF. CDR3 DNA: TGTGCCAGCAGCTTAGGTAAGGGGACAGGGTTCTACGAGCAGTACTTC.

Many counts were recorded for this clonotype. V and J are TRBV7-3 and TRBJ2-5; D is unclear. V lost 4 bases and J 5 bases, leaving 11 bases between the germline ends. This CDR3 has 13 residues. From germline, CDR1 is SGHTA and CDR2 FQGTGA. The CDR3 loop reads CASSSLAQETQYF. In nucleotides, the CDR3 is TGTGCCAGCAGCTCCCTCGCCCAGGAGACCCAGTACTTC.